This is a list of T cell receptor beta chains from one sample in a study of Graves' ophthalmopathy and Graves' hyperthyroidism. Via MiXCR, TCRdb re-called the multiplex PCR reads, giving one row per CDR3 protein. The table records around 660,000 distinct CDR3 sequences, 35% to 45% of them present only once. The sample comprised peripheral blood. Every receptor here comes from an adult man with Graves' ophthalmopathy. Both conserved end residues are part of each CDR3. A D gene is named only where the DNA matches it firmly. Expanded clones are given a class, and other clones once, few, many or no size at all.

TRBJ2-6 | TRBV2 | . | many | CATGDPSSGANVLTF | TGTGCAACCGGGGACCCAAGCTCTGGGGCCAACGTCCTGACTTTC
TRBJ1-5 | TRBV9 | . | . | CASSSSTAHNQPQHF | TGTGCCAGCAGCTCTTCGACAGCCCACAATCAGCCCCAGCATTTT
TRBJ1-3 | TRBV5-4 | . | few | CASSAGGLGNTIYF | TGTGCCAGCAGCGCCGGGGGGCTTGGAAACACCATATATTTT
TRBJ2-2 | TRBV7-3 | . | few | CASSRGYGGELFF | TGTGCCAGCAGCCGGGGGTATGGTGGGGAGCTGTTTTTT
TRBJ2-7 | TRBV15 | . | . | CATSSGGAGDEQYF | TGTGCCACCAGCAGTGGGGGGGCGGGAGACGAGCAGTACTTC
TRBJ1-3 | TRBV29-1 | . | . | CRRFDILGNTIYF | TGCAGGCGATTCGACATCCTCGGAAACACCATATATTTT
TRBJ2-7 | TRBV20-1 | . | . | CSVLGTPKEEQYF | TGCAGTGTACTCGGGACCCCGAAAGAAGAGCAGTACTTC
TRBJ1-2 | TRBV24-1 | TRBD1 | many | CATSDTGQGAGYGYTF | TGTGCCACCAGTGATACAGGACAGGGGGCAGGCTATGGCTACACCTTC
TRBJ2-7 | TRBV11-2 | TRBD2 | . | CASSLTSGVSSYEQYF | TGTGCCAGCAGCCTCACTAGCGGGGTTAGCTCCTACGAGCAGTACTTC
TRBJ2-2 | TRBV20-1 | TRBD2 | few | CSARDSGLGAGELFF | TGCAGTGCTAGAGATAGCGGGCTGGGGGCCGGGGAGCTGTTTTTT
TRBJ2-7 | TRBV12-3/TRBV12-4 | . | many | CASSTRSSYEQYF | TGTGCCAGCAGTACTAGGAGCTCCTACGAGCAGTACTTC
TRBJ2-2 | TRBV24-1 | . | . | CATSQEGTNTGELFF | TGTGCCACCAGCCAAGAGGGGACGAACACCGGGGAGCTGTTTTTT
TRBJ2-3 | TRBV7-6 | TRBD2 | few | CASSLAFATGGTDTQYF | TGTGCCAGCAGCTTAGCATTTGCCACCGGGGGGACAGATACGCAGTATTTT
TRBJ1-5 | TRBV25-1 | . | . | CASSLTGLVSNQPQHF | TGTGCCAGCAGTTTGACCGGGTTGGTCAGCAATCAGCCCCAGCATTTT
TRBJ2-2 | TRBV12-5 | . | . | CASRHRVPKLGGELLF | TGTGCCAGCAGACACCGGGTCCCCAAACTGGGCGGGGAGCTGCTTTTT
TRBJ1-1 | TRBV29-1 | TRBD1 | . | CSVGGQGAGEAFF | TGCAGCGTTGGGGGACAGGGGGCAGGTGAAGCTTTCTTT
TRBJ1-2 | TRBV29-1 | TRBD1 | . | CSSPLGQTYGYTF | TGCAGCTCACCCCTGGGACAGACCTATGGCTACACCTTC
TRBJ1-1 | TRBV5-4 | . | . | CASSSGGRGSTEAFF | TGTGCCAGCAGCTCGGGGGGTAGGGGATCCACTGAAGCTTTCTTT
TRBJ2-6 | TRBV7-2 | TRBD2 | . | CASSFAGGSGANVLTF | TGTGCCAGCAGCTTTGCGGGGGGCTCTGGGGCCAACGTCCTGACTTTC
TRBJ1-3 | TRBV7-2 | . | . | CASSQDGTGNTIYF | TGTGCCAGCAGCCAGGACGGGACTGGAAACACCATATATTTT
TRBJ2-1 | TRBV6-4 | . | . | CASSEKGSSYNEQFF | TGTGCCAGCAGTGAAAAGGGTAGCTCCTACAATGAGCAGTTCTTC